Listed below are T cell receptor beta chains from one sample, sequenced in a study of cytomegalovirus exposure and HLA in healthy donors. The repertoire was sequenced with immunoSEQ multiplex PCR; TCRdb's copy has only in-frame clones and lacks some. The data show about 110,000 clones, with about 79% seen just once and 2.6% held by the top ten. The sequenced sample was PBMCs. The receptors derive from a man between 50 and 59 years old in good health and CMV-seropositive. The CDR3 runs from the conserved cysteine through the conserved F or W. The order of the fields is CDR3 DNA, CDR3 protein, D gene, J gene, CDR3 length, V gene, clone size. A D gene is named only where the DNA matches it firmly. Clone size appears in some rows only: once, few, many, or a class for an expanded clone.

TGTGCCACCAGCAGAGGACGGGGATATGAAAAACTGTTTTTT,CATSRGRGYEKLFF,.,TRBJ1-4,14,TRBV15,.
TGTGCCAGCTCCCCGTCCTCCTACGAGCAGTACTTC,CASSPSSYEQYF,.,TRBJ2-7,12,TRBV14,.
TGTGCCAGTAGTATATCCGGACTAGCGGGAGGGCCGTGGGAGACCCAGTACTTC,CASSISGLAGGPWETQYF,TRBD2,TRBJ2-5,18,TRBV19,.
TGTGCCAGCAGTGAGGTTGGAGGGACGAAGTATCGCTCCTACGAGCAGTACTTC,CASSEVGGTKYRSYEQYF,.,TRBJ2-7,18,TRBV2,.
TGCGCCAGCAGCCAAGACAGGGGTGGCCAAGAGACCCAGTACTTC,CASSQDRGGQETQYF,.,TRBJ2-5,15,TRBV4-1,.
TGTGCCAGCAGCTTGGCTATAACAGACACAGATACGCAGTATTTT,CASSLAITDTDTQYF,.,TRBJ2-3,15,TRBV5-4,.
TGTGCCAGCAGTTACTCCGACAGGGGGTACGATCCCCTCCACTTT,CASSYSDRGYDPLHF,TRBD1,TRBJ1-6,15,TRBV6-6,.
TGTGCCAGCAGCTTAGGGGCAGGCTCCTACGAGCAGTACTTC,CASSLGAGSYEQYF,.,TRBJ2-7,14,TRBV7-2,.
TGTGCCAGCGTCGGACAGGGGGCCGTCGGCACAGATACGCAGTATTTT,CASVGQGAVGTDTQYF,TRBD1,TRBJ2-3,16,TRBV2,.
TGTGCCAGCAGCCGAACTAGCGGGGCGTACAATGAGCAGTTCTTC,CASSRTSGAYNEQFF,TRBD2,TRBJ2-1,15,TRBV7-9,.
TGTGCCAGCATTTTGACAATGAACACTGAAGCTTTCTTT,CASILTMNTEAFF,.,TRBJ1-1,13,TRBV2,.
TGTGCCAGCACCCTATCTGACAGAGGCGGCATTCAGTACTTC,CASTLSDRGGIQYF,.,TRBJ2-4,14,TRBV2,.
TGCGCCAGCAGCCGGACTAGCGGGGTCTCCTACAATGAGCAGTTCTTC,CASSRTSGVSYNEQFF,TRBD2,TRBJ2-1,16,TRBV5-1,.
TGTGCCAGTAGCGAAGGACTCGCCGCAAGAGAGACCCAGTACTTC,CASSEGLAARETQYF,.,TRBJ2-5,15,TRBV19,.
TGTGCCAGCAGCTTGGACTCTTTCACTGAAGCTTTCTTT,CASSLDSFTEAFF,.,TRBJ1-1,13,TRBV7-3,few
TGTGCCACCAGCAGAGATAGAGGGACAGGGCACTTAACAACTAATGAAAAACTGTTTTTT,CATSRDRGTGHLTTNEKLFF,TRBD1,TRBJ1-4,20,TRBV15,.
TGTGCCAGCAGCGTCCGGGACAGTGCCTACAATGAGCAGTTCTTC,CASSVRDSAYNEQFF,TRBD1,TRBJ2-1,15,TRBV9,.
TGCGCCAGCAGCTTCACAGGGCAAGAGACCCAGTACTTC,CASSFTGQETQYF,.,TRBJ2-5,13,TRBV5-1,.
TGTGCCACCGGCGGAGCGGGAAGCTCCTACAATGAGCAGTTCTTC,CATGGAGSSYNEQFF,TRBD2,TRBJ2-1,15,TRBV4-2,.
TGTGCCAGCAGTTTAGCAGGGTATAACGAGCAGTACTTC,CASSLAGYNEQYF,.,TRBJ2-7,13,TRBV28,few
TGTGCCAGCAGCTCCGGACAGGGGGAAGAAAAACTGTTTTTT,CASSSGQGEEKLFF,TRBD1,TRBJ1-4,14,TRBV7-2,few
TGTGCCAGCAGCTTCCCCTGGGGGGGCACAGATACGCAGTATTTT,CASSFPWGGTDTQYF,.,TRBJ2-3,15,TRBV9,.
TGTGCCTGGAGTGTTCAGGATACGGCTTTCTTT,CAWSVQDTAFF,.,TRBJ1-1,11,TRBV30,.
TGTGCCAGCAGCTTAGGAGCGGGGCAGGGTCTCACAGATACGCAGTATTTT,CASSLGAGQGLTDTQYF,TRBD2,TRBJ2-3,17,TRBV11-1,once
TGTGCCATCAGTGAGTCGTTTGGGGCCGAGCAGTACTTC,CAISESFGAEQYF,.,TRBJ2-7,13,TRBV10-3,.
TGTGCCAGTAGTATGAAGAGCTCCTATAATTCACCCCTCCACTTT,CASSMKSSYNSPLHF,.,TRBJ1-6,15,TRBV19,.
TGTGCCAGCAGCTCGGGGAACAATGAGCAGTTCTTC,CASSSGNNEQFF,.,TRBJ2-1,12,TRBV5-6,.
TGTGCCAGCTCACCTTCTACAGGGGTAACTAATGAAAAACTGTTTTTT,CASSPSTGVTNEKLFF,TRBD1,TRBJ1-4,16,TRBV18,.
TGCAGCGCTAGGGGACAGACAACTAATGAAGAACTGTTTTTT,CSARGQTTNEELFF,TRBD1,TRBJ1-4,14,TRBV29-1,.
TGTGCCAGCAGCCCGGGACAGGGTTATGGCTACACCTTC,CASSPGQGYGYTF,TRBD1,TRBJ1-2,13,TRBV11-2,many
TGTGCCAGCAGCTTTAGTAGCGGGGGGGGAGATACGCAGTATTTT,CASSFSSGGGDTQYF,TRBD2,TRBJ2-3,15,TRBV7-2,few
TGTGCCAGCAGCTCGCCTCGACTAGATAGCGGGGTTGACAATGAGCAGTTCTTC,CASSSPRLDSGVDNEQFF,TRBD2,TRBJ2-1,18,TRBV5-4,.